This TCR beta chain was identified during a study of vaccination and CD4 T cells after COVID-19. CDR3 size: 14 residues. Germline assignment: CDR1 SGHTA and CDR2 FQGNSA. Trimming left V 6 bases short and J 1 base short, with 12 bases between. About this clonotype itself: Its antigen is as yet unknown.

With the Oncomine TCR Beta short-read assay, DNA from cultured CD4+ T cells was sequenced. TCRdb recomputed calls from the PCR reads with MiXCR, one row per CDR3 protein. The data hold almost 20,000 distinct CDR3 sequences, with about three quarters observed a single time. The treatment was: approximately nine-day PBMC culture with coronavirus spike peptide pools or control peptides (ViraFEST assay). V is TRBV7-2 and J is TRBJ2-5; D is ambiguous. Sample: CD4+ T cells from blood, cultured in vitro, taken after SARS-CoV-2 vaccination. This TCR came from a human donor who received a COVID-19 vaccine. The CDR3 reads CASREPARQETQYF. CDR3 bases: TGTGCCAGCAGGGAACCGGCCCGCCAAGAGACCCAGTACTTC.